These 6 T cell receptor beta chains were sequenced from one sample in a study of cytomegalovirus exposure and HLA in healthy donors. The PCR contained 60 Vbeta and 13 Jbeta primers. Here immunoSEQ multiplex PCR was the method, and the copy in TCRdb shows in-frame clones only, minus some. The sample lists 150,000 to 200,000 clones, approximately 70% occurring once. The specimen sequenced was PBMCs. These receptors were obtained from a man aged 18 to 30 in good health and CMV-seropositive.

The sample holds a few counts of this clone. The chain couples TRBV14 to TRBJ1-1; D uncertain. CDR1 and CDR2 (germline): SGHDN, FVKESK. V was pared by 4 bases and J by 7 bases, with 13 bases between. The CDR3 contains 13 residues. As DNA, the CDR3 is TGTGCCAGCAGCCCCCTGCGGCGCCATGAAGCTTTCTTT. It specifies CASSPLRRHEAFF.

The chain combines TRBV15 with TRBJ1-5; D unresolved. Trimming stripped 5 bases from V and 0 bases from J, with 11 bases between. The CDR3 totals 15 residues. Germline V gene lookup returns CDR1 LNHNV and CDR2 YYDKDF (reference sequence). This CDR3 reads CATSGDFYSNQPQHF. Written as DNA, the CDR3 is TGTGCCACCAGCGGTGACTTCTATAGCAATCAGCCCCAGCATTTT.

This clone was counted between two and nine times. The V call is TRBV10-3, the J call TRBJ1-2, with D hard to call. Germline assignment: CDR1 ENHRY and CDR2 SYGVKD. With 9 bases removed from V and 8 bases from J, the gap between germline ends came to 19 bases. The CDR3 has 13 residues. The CDR3 DNA sequence: TGTGCCATAGAGAGCAACACAGCACGGGGCTACACCTTC. It specifies CAIESNTARGYTF.

DNA of the CDR3: TGTGCCAGCAGCTTAGAAGGATACAGGCCTAACTATGGCTACACCTTC. Amino acids: CASSLEGYRPNYGYTF. The V gene is TRBV7-9, the J gene TRBJ1-2, with D perhaps matching TRBD1 (5 bases). Germline assignment: CDR1 SEHNR and CDR2 FQNEAQ (reference sequence). With 1 base removed from V and 0 bases from J, the gap between germline ends came to 12 bases. This CDR3 comprises 16 residues.

V gene TRBV5-1 combines with J gene TRBJ2-1; TRBD2 matches 13 bases. Germline V gene data show CDR1 as SGHRS and CDR2 as YFSETQ. This CDR3 is 16 amino acids long. Trimming took 4 bases from V and 7 from J; bases not matched to a gene: 8. The CDR3 region has the DNA TGCGCCAGCAGCCAAGTGACTAGCGGGGGGACTAATGAGCAGTTCTTC. Translated, it gives CASSQVTSGGTNEQFF.

J is TRBJ2-2 and V is TRBV30; D is ambiguous. The V end lost 0 bases, the J end lost 7 bases, and 12 bases lay between the germline ends. CDR1 is GTSNPN, CDR2 SVGIG, per germline (reference sequence). The CDR3 sequence is 14 residues long. CDR3 nucleotide sequence: TGTGCCTGGAGTGTACAGTGGGTCAACGGGGAGCTGTTTTTT. It is translated as CAWSVQWVNGELFF.